The source of this T cell receptor beta chain is a study of blood T cell repertoires in COVID-19. Germline CDR1 MNHEY, CDR2 SVGAGI. The CDR3 length is 14 residues. Between the trimmed V and J ends, which lost 6 bases and 1 base, there was a span of 9 bases. Profiled with immunoSEQ multiplex PCR; TCRdb holds only in-frame clones, not every one. The table lists tens of thousands of clones, approximately 88% of them singletons. The sample taken for sequencing was peripheral blood. This TCR came from a human donor in a cohort sampled during active COVID-19. This chain joins TRBV6-5 and TRBJ2-2; TRBD1 is a possible D gene (5 bases). The DNA of the CDR3 is TGTGCCAGCAGCCTCGACAGGAACACCGGGGAGCTGTTTTTT. Encoded protein: CASSLDRNTGELFF.